These 6 T cell receptor beta chains share one sample of origin, sequenced in a study of cytomegalovirus exposure and HLA in healthy donors. This table comes from immunoSEQ multiplex PCR, and its TCRdb copy is limited to in-frame clones, with some not included. The table has 150,000 to 200,000 clones, around 88% seen once. The sample comprised PBMCs. The receptors were sampled from a woman in her late teens or twenties in good health and CMV-seronegative.

This clone appeared once. V gene TRBV9 combines with J gene TRBJ2-7; 7 nucleotides line up with TRBD1. J lost 5 bases, V lost 0 bases, and 8 bases had no gene match. This CDR3 has 15 residues. Germline V gene lookup returns CDR1 SGDLS and CDR2 YYNGEE. The CDR3 loop is CASSVATGSFNEQYF. DNA of the CDR3: TGTGCCAGCAGCGTAGCGACAGGGAGTTTCAACGAGCAGTACTTC.

This clone was seen a few times. This sequence joins TRBV7-6 and TRBJ2-7; 7 nucleotides line up with TRBD1. CDR1 and CDR2 from the germline V gene are SGHVS and FNYEAQ. This CDR3 comprises 14 residues. V lost 5 bases to trimming and J lost 1 base; unmatched junction nucleotides: 5. In DNA, the CDR3 is TGTGCCAGCAGCCCTCTGACAGGGTCCTACGAGCAGTACTTC. It translates to CASSPLTGSYEQYF.

The genes are TRBV9 and TRBJ1-2; 11 bases are shared with TRBD1. V gave up 3 bases and J gave up 7 bases; unmatched junction bases: 8. This CDR3 region has 15 residues. Germline CDR1 is SGDLS and CDR2 is YYNGEE. CDR3: CASSGRTGGPGGYTF. Written as DNA, the CDR3 is TGTGCCAGCAGCGGTCGGACAGGGGGCCCTGGTGGCTACACCTTC. The variable domain in full, with the rest retrieved from reference TRBV9 and TRBJ1-2, is DSGVTQTPKHLITATGQRVTLRCSPRSGDLSVYWYQQSLDQGLQFLIQYYNGEERAKGNILERFSAQQFPDLHSELNLSSLELGDSALYFCASSGRTGGPGGYTFGSGTRLTVV.

The CDR3 DNA is TGTGCCAGCAGCTCGGGGACTGGGGGGAAAGCTTTCTTT. This translates into CASSSGTGGKAFF. The J gene is TRBJ1-1, the V gene TRBV11-2; D is possibly TRBD1 (5 bases). The CDR3 covers 13 residues. Germline V gives CDR1 SGHAT, CDR2 FQNNGV. Trimming took off 4 bases at V and 9 bases at J, with 15 bases between the two ends. Drawing the rest from reference TRBV11-2 and TRBJ1-1, the complete variable domain is EAGVAQSPRYKIIEKRQSVAFWCNPISGHATLYWYQQILGQGPKLLIQFQNNGVVDDSQLPKDRFSAERLKGVDSTLKIQPAKLEDSAVYLCASSSGTGGKAFFGQGTRLTVV.

The chain uses TRBV6-6 and TRBJ1-1; no clear D gene. Trimming stripped 2 bases from V and 2 bases from J, with 6 bases between. Germline V CDR1 and CDR2: MNHNY, SVGAGI (reference sequence). This CDR3 spans 13 amino acids. Here the CDR3 reads CASSYTYNTEAFF. Written as DNA, the CDR3 is TGTGCCAGCAGTTACACTTACAACACTGAAGCTTTCTTT.

This sequence joins TRBV6-5 and TRBJ1-5; the match to TRBD1 covers 7 bases. CDR3 length equals 16 residues. CDR1 and CDR2 (germline): MNHEY, SVGAGI. V lost 0 bases to trimming and J lost 4 bases; unmatched junction nucleotides: 6. This chain's CDR3 is CASSYSRQGVNQPQHF. In DNA, the CDR3 is TGTGCCAGCAGTTACTCGCGGCAGGGGGTTAATCAGCCCCAGCATTTT.